Listed here are 12 T cell receptor beta chains from one sample, sequenced in a study of shared clonotypes between healthy human individuals. TCRdb's copy holds only in-frame clones and misses some; the assay was immunoSEQ multiplex PCR. The top ten hold approximately 12% of the sample, which has approximately 500,000 clones, about 72% seen once. The sequenced sample was PBMCs. These receptors were taken from a woman aged 40-49 years in good health. Some clones in this sample may be carry-over from other donors' samples.

There are a few counts of this clone. The CDR3 DNA reads TGTGCCAGCAGCCTCAATGGGGGACCCAAGGCCAAAAACATTCAGTACTTC. This translates into CASSLNGGPKAKNIQYF. This chain uses TRBV21-1 with TRBJ2-4. TRBV21-1 is deemed a pseudogene. CDR3 length equals 17 residues.

Worth noting for this clone: An end of the junction does not agree with germline; a read error may underlie this. The chain uses TRBV7-9 and TRBJ2-1, with 13 bases identical to TRBD2. This CDR3 comprises 16 residues. From germline, CDR1 is SEHNR and CDR2 FQNEAQ (reference sequence). The CDR3 DNA sequence: TGTGCCAGCGGCTTAGACAGGACTAGCGGGAGAAATGAGCAGTTCTTC. This translates into CASGLDRTSGRNEQFF.

The chain links TRBV29-1 to TRBJ2-5; D could derive from TRBD1 or TRBD2 (6 bases each). CDR3 length equals 13 residues. CDR1 and CDR2 from the germline V gene are SQVTM and ANQGSEA. The ends were cut back, 6 bases at V and 2 bases at J, with 13 bases in the middle. The CDR3 DNA is TGCAGCGTAAAAGGGGGGAGGCAAGAGACCCAGTACTTC. Its protein product is CSVKGGRQETQYF.

V and J are TRBV6-6 and TRBJ2-7; D call uncertain. CDR3 length: 12 amino acids. The V gene lost 5 bases and the J gene lost 3 bases, with 8 bases spanning the gap. CDR1 and CDR2 (germline): MNHNY, SVGAGI (reference sequence). CDR3 bases: TGTGCCAGCAGTCCTACGAGCTACGAGCAGTACTTC. Its translation is CASSPTSYEQYF.

The chain recombines TRBV14 with TRBJ2-7, with a possible D match to TRBD2 (5 bases). Germline V CDR1 and CDR2: SGHDN, FVKESK. This CDR3 spans 13 amino acids. Trimming took off 2 bases at V and 1 base at J, with 6 bases between the two ends. Here the CDR3 reads CASSQWTSYEQYF. The CDR3 nucleotides read TGTGCCAGCAGCCAATGGACTTCCTACGAGCAGTACTTC.

This clone has a handful of counts. CDR3 region: CASSLPRGNNQPQHF. The CDR3 region has the DNA TGTGCCAGCAGTTTACCTAGGGGGAACAATCAGCCCCAGCATTTT. The chain links TRBV28 to TRBJ1-5; D perhaps matches TRBD1 (6 bases). The CDR3 is 15 residues long. Germline lookup yields CDR1 MDHEN and CDR2 SYDVKM. Trimming removed 2 bases at V and 3 bases at J, with 11 bases between.

This chain links TRBV4-3 with TRBJ2-7; the D call may be TRBD1 or TRBD2 (5 bases each). The CDR3 has 17 amino acids. V shed 1 base and J shed 2 bases, with 18 bases lying between them. CDR1 and CDR2 (germline): LGHNA, YSLEER. CDR3 protein: CASSQGGPGRSTYEQYF. The CDR3, as DNA: TGCGCCAGCAGCCAAGGCGGCCCGGGACGATCCACCTACGAGCAGTACTTC.

This clone was picked up one time. This sequence joins TRBV2 and TRBJ1-2, with 7 bases lining up with TRBD1. The CDR3 totals 13 residues. Germline assignment: CDR1 SNHLY and CDR2 FYNNEI. With 4 bases clipped from V and 6 bases from J, the junction kept 5 bases outside the gene matches. CDR3 protein: CASSVDRDDGYTF. The CDR3 coding sequence is TGTGCCAGCAGTGTAGACAGGGACGATGGCTACACCTTC.

This chain uses TRBV28 with TRBJ1-2; 7 bases are shared with TRBD1. J was trimmed by 8 bases and V by 3 bases; bases with no gene match: 6. The CDR3 length is 13 residues. Germline CDR1 reads MDHEN; CDR2 reads SYDVKM. The CDR3: CASSFGTVLGYTF. DNA of the CDR3: TGTGCCAGCAGTTTTGGGACAGTATTGGGCTACACCTTC.

The chain couples TRBV27 to TRBJ1-2; D is perhaps TRBD1 (5 bases). The germline gives CDR1 MNHEY, CDR2 SMNVEV (reference sequence). The V end lost 4 bases, the J end lost 4 bases, and 13 bases lay between the germline ends. This CDR3 region has 14 residues. CDR3 sequence: CASSSRTGLYGYTF. DNA of the CDR3: TGTGCCAGCAGTTCTCGGACGGGACTCTATGGCTACACCTTC.

The chain is built from TRBV18 and TRBJ2-7; D may be TRBD2 (5 bases). Trimming took 4 bases from V and 7 from J, leaving 11 bases between them. Germline lookup yields CDR1 KGHSH and CDR2 LQKENI. The length of the CDR3 is 12 residues. The CDR3 here is CASSLDLLEQYF. The CDR3 DNA follows: TGTGCCAGCTCACTGGACTTGTTAGAGCAGTACTTC.

This clone was found once. This chain joins TRBV7-9 and TRBJ2-1; a weak D match, TRBD2 (6 bases). CDR3 size: 16 residues. Trimming took 2 bases from V and 4 from J, leaving 15 bases between them. Germline CDR1 reads SEHNR; CDR2 reads FQNEAQ (reference sequence). DNA for the CDR3: TGTGCCAGCAGCTTAAGTCTTAGCGGAGCATACAATGAGCAGTTCTTC. The encoded protein is CASSLSLSGAYNEQFF.